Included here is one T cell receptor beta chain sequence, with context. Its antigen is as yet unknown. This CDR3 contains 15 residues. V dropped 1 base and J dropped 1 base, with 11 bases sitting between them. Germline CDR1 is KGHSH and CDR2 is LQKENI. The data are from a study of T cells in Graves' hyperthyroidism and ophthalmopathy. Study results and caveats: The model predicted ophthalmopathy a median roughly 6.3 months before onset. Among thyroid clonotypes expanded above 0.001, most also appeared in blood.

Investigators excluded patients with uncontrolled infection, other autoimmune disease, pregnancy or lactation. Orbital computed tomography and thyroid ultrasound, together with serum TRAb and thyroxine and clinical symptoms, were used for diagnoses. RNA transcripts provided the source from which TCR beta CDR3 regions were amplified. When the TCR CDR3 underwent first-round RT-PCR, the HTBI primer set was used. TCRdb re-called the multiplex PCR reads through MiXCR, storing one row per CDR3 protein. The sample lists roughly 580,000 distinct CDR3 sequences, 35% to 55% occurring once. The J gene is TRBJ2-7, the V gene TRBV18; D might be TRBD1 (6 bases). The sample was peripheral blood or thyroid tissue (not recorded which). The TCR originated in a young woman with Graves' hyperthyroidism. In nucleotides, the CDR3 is TGTGCCAGCTCACCACTCGGGCAGGGGTCCTACGAGCAGTACTTC. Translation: CASSPLGQGSYEQYF.